The 32 T cell receptor beta chains listed next were all sequenced from one sample in a study of Ad26.COV2.S vaccination and SARS-CoV-2 variants. The method was immunoSEQ multiplex PCR; TCRdb's version includes in-frame clones alone and lacks a portion of them. The sample contains about 680,000 clones, more than 70% of which appear only once. Specified treatment: approximately 18 received Ad26.COV2.S at low or high dose, single or two shots; a few received placebo; per-sample allocation not given. The investigators took samples on day 63 after the first vaccine or placebo injection. Sequences were derived from peripheral blood, sampled in a trial of Ad26.COV2.S vaccine versus placebo. The origin of the receptors is a person aged 18-60 years who received the Ad26.COV2.S COVID-19 vaccine or a placebo.

The chain carries TRBV11-2 and TRBJ1-3; D is possibly TRBD1 (6 bases). Trimming pared 4 bases from V and 8 bases from J, leaving 18 bases between. This CDR3 contains 15 residues. Germline CDR1 reads SGHAT; CDR2 reads FQNNGV. CDR3 nucleotides: TGTGCCAGCAGCTCCGGGGGGGCGAGGGATCACACCATATATTTT. It translates to CASSSGGARDHTIYF.

The chain uses TRBV6-5 and TRBJ1-2, with TRBD1 matching over 10 bases. The CDR3 length is 14 residues. J lost 3 bases, V lost 8 bases, and 6 bases had no gene match. The germline gives CDR1 MNHEY, CDR2 SVGAGI. The DNA of the CDR3 is TGTGCCAGCGGGAGACAGGGGGCCGACTATGGCTACACCTTC. Protein: CASGRQGADYGYTF.

In its sample, this clone was seen once. This chain uses TRBV7-9 with TRBJ2-3; a weak D match, TRBD2 (5 bases). CDR3 length equals 15 residues. Trimming took off 5 bases at V and 6 bases at J, with 18 bases between the two ends. Germline CDR1 reads SEHNR; CDR2 reads FQNEAQ (reference sequence). The CDR3 is CASSLRPLGVDTQYF. Written as DNA, the CDR3 is TGTGCCAGCAGCCTTCGGCCCCTCGGGGTGGATACGCAGTATTTT. Variable domain in full (rest from reference TRBV7-9 and TRBJ2-3): DTGVSQNPRHKITKRGQNVTFRCDPISEHNRLYWYRQTLGQGPEFLTYFQNEAQLEKSRLLSDRFSAERPKGSFSTLEIQRTEQGDSAMYLCASSLRPLGVDTQYFGPGTRLTVL.

The V gene is TRBV19, the J gene TRBJ1-5; D is perhaps TRBD1 (5 bases). The CDR3 covers 16 residues. The germline gives CDR1 LNHDA, CDR2 SQIVND (reference sequence). Deletions cut 6 bases from V and 0 bases from J, with 15 bases between. Here the CDR3 DNA reads TGTGCCAGTAGCCTTGACAGTTGGTATAGCAATCAGCCCCAGCATTTT. Residues: CASSLDSWYSNQPQHF.

This clone has just a few counts. V and J are TRBV25-1 and TRBJ2-7; a possible D gene is TRBD2 (6 bases). Per the germline V gene, CDR1 is MGHDK and CDR2 is SYGVNS. The CDR3 has 16 amino acids. With 5 bases removed from V and 4 bases from J, the gap between germline ends came to 21 bases. The CDR3 spells CASSKPKTGDSYEQYF. DNA of the CDR3: TGTGCCAGCAGTAAACCAAAAACGGGAGATTCTTACGAGCAGTACTTC.

This chain links TRBV3-1 (or the pseudogene TRBV3-2) with TRBJ2-7; TRBD1 aligns across 7 bases. This CDR3 contains 15 residues. The V gene end was trimmed by 2 bases and the J gene end by 5 bases; junction bases not matched to a gene: 9. Germline V gene data show CDR1 as LGHDT and CDR2 as YNNKEL (reference sequence). CDR3 DNA sequence: TGTGCCAGCAGCCAAAACGCCGGGACAGCAGACGAGCAGTACTTC. It yields the protein CASSQNAGTADEQYF.

This clone has a handful of counts. J is TRBJ1-6 and V is TRBV3-1 (or the pseudogene TRBV3-2), with D unclear. The CDR3 length is 14 residues. Trimming took off 4 bases at V and 0 bases at J, with 4 bases between the two ends. Germline V gene data show CDR1 as LGHDT and CDR2 as YNNKEL (reference sequence). The CDR3 nucleotides read TGTGCCAGCAGCCCCAGCTCCTATAATTCACCCCTCCACTTT. It codes for CASSPSSYNSPLHF.

The table lists this clone with a count of one. The chain is built from TRBV5-1 and TRBJ1-3; 8 bases fit TRBD1. CDR1 and CDR2 from the germline V gene are SGHRS and YFSETQ. There are 15 residues in the CDR3. J was trimmed by 2 bases and V by 4 bases; bases with no gene match: 5. CDR3 protein: CASSTGQGPGNTIYF. CDR3 sequence (DNA): TGCGCCAGCAGCACCGGACAGGGCCCTGGAAACACCATATATTTT.

The chain uses TRBV4-1 and TRBJ1-5; tentatively, D is TRBD1 (5 bases). V lost 6 bases, J lost 4 bases, and 16 bases lay in between. CDR3 length: 15 amino acids. Germline CDR1 is MGHRA and CDR2 is YSYEKL. As DNA, the CDR3 is TGCGCCAGCAGTCCCTCGTCCAGGGATAATCAGCCCCAGCATTTT. It specifies CASSPSSRDNQPQHF.

This rearrangement joins TRBV19 to TRBJ1-2; D gene ambiguous. V was cut by 0 bases and J by 5 bases, with 13 bases left in between. This CDR3 is built from 15 residues. CDR1 is LNHDA and CDR2 is SQIVND in the germline V gene (reference sequence). The CDR3 spells CASSIDRSVPYGYTF. DNA of the CDR3: TGTGCCAGTAGTATAGATCGGTCAGTGCCTTATGGCTACACCTTC. The full variable domain, in which reference TRBV19 and TRBJ1-2 provide the parts outside the CDR3, is DGGITQSPKYLFRKEGQNVTLSCEQNLNHDAMYWYRQDPGQGLRLIYYSQIVNDFQKGDIAEGYSVSREKKESFPLTVTSAQKNPTAFYLCASSIDRSVPYGYTFGSGTRLTVV.

The V gene is TRBV18, the J gene TRBJ1-1, with unresolved D. In germline, CDR1 is KGHSH, CDR2 LQKENI. The CDR3 loop spans 15 amino acids. Trimming cost V 3 bases and J 2 bases, with 13 bases left between them. CDR3 sequence reads: CASSPRVSVNTEAFF. For the CDR3, the DNA is TGTGCCAGCTCACCGAGGGTGAGCGTCAACACTGAAGCTTTCTTT.

The chain uses TRBV4-3 and TRBJ1-1; D is perhaps TRBD1 (6 bases). The V and J ends lost 2 bases and 3 bases respectively, with 13 bases between them. The CDR3 consists of 15 residues. Germline CDR1 is LGHNA and CDR2 is YSLEER. The CDR3 sequence: CASSQQTGTDTEAFF. The CDR3 DNA follows: TGCGCCAGCAGCCAACAAACAGGGACGGACACTGAAGCTTTCTTT.

The chain couples TRBV5-4 to TRBJ1-2; D is possibly TRBD1 (5 bases). V was trimmed by 2 bases and J by 3 bases, leaving 14 bases between them. Germline values: CDR1 SGHNT, CDR2 YYREEE (reference sequence). CDR3 size: 15 residues. The CDR3 reads CASSFYGARDYGYTF. As DNA, the CDR3 is TGTGCCAGCAGCTTTTATGGGGCGAGGGACTATGGCTACACCTTC.

The chain carries TRBV27 and TRBJ1-5; D not resolved. Germline V gene data show CDR1 as MNHEY and CDR2 as SMNVEV (reference sequence). V lost 2 bases, J lost 0 bases, and 8 bases lay in between. This CDR3 contains 15 residues. The CDR3 reads CASSLGPDSNQPQHF. DNA of the CDR3: TGTGCCAGCAGTTTAGGGCCGGATAGCAATCAGCCCCAGCATTTT.

This rearrangement joins TRBV2 to TRBJ2-1; 11 bases are a match to TRBD2. The germline gives CDR1 SNHLY, CDR2 FYNNEI. V shed 5 bases, J shed 7 bases, and the junction held 4 bases outside the gene matches. This CDR3 region has 14 residues. CDR3 DNA sequence: TGTGCCAGCAGTTTACTAGCGGGAGATAATGAGCAGTTCTTC. Encoded protein: CASSLLAGDNEQFF.

The J gene is TRBJ2-1, the V gene TRBV14, with 8 bases aligning to TRBD2. After removal of 2 bases from V and 5 bases from J, the junction contained 5 bases not matched to a gene. The CDR3 covers 15 residues. Germline values: CDR1 SGHDN, CDR2 FVKESK. CDR3 bases: TGTGCCAGCAGCCAATTACTAGCGGACCACAATGAGCAGTTCTTC. Translating gives CASSQLLADHNEQFF. Supplemented by reference TRBV14 and TRBJ2-1, the full variable domain reads EAGVTQFPSHSVIEKGQTVTLRCDPISGHDNLYWYRRVMGKEIKFLLHFVKESKQDESGMPNNRFLAERTGGTYSTLKVQPAELEDSGVYFCASSQLLADHNEQFFGPGTRLTVL.

The chain combines TRBV5-6 with TRBJ1-1; 8 bases line up with TRBD1. Germline CDR1 SGHDT, CDR2 YYEEEE. V trimming: 4 bases; J trimming: 1 base; junction bases outside the gene matches: 6. This CDR3 has 15 residues. The CDR3 loop is CASSRGQGKNTEAFF. CDR3 sequence (DNA): TGTGCCAGCAGCCGAGGACAGGGTAAGAACACTGAAGCTTTCTTT.

This clone has a single count. This sequence joins TRBV7-2 and TRBJ2-1, with 9 bases matching TRBD2. The CDR3 loop spans 14 amino acids. V lost 1 base to trimming and J lost 7 bases; unmatched junction nucleotides: 2. CDR1 and CDR2 from the germline V gene are SGHTA and FQGNSA. CDR3 bases: TGTGCCAGCAGCTTAGAGGGACTAGCAAATGAGCAGTTCTTC. Protein product: CASSLEGLANEQFF.

This clone was seen just once. The V gene is TRBV5-1, the J gene TRBJ1-1; 8 nucleotides match TRBD1. The CDR3 contains 15 residues. Germline V lookup: CDR1 SGHRS, CDR2 YFSETQ. J lost 4 bases, V lost 0 bases, and 5 bases had no gene match. The CDR3 DNA follows: TGCGCCAGCAGCTTGGGGCCAGGGGGCCTCACTGAAGCTTTCTTT. Its protein product is CASSLGPGGLTEAFF.

The gene calls are TRBV19 and TRBJ2-3; no clear D gene. The CDR3 is 11 amino acids. The ends were cut back, 5 bases at V and 6 bases at J, with 6 bases in the middle. Germline V gene lookup returns CDR1 LNHDA and CDR2 SQIVND (reference sequence). The CDR3 sequence is CASSARDTQYF. Here the CDR3 DNA reads TGTGCCAGTAGTGCACGCGATACGCAGTATTTT.

The chain is built from TRBV7-8 and TRBJ1-1; 8 bases match TRBD1. There are 14 residues in the CDR3. The ends lost 1 base at V and 5 bases at J; junction bases unmatched: 3. The germline CDR1 and CDR2 sequences are SGHVS and FQNEAQ. CDR3 nucleotides: TGTGCCAGCAGCTTAGACAGGGGGGGAACTGAAGCTTTCTTT. Its translation is CASSLDRGGTEAFF. The full variable domain, its missing parts supplied by reference TRBV7-8 and TRBJ1-1, is GAGVSQSPRYKVAKRGQDVALRCDPISGHVSLFWYQQALGQGPEFLTYFQNEAQLDKSGLPSDRFFAERPEGSVSTLKIQRTQQEDSAVYLCASSLDRGGTEAFFGQGTRLTVV.

A remark on this clone: In the same sample, other DNA sequences code for this CDR3. This chain connects TRBV2 to TRBJ2-1, with D maybe TRBD2 (5 bases). CDR1 SNHLY and CDR2 FYNNEI come from the germline V gene. This CDR3 has 11 residues. CDR3 sequence (DNA): TGTGCTTCGGGGTTATACAATGAGCAGTTCTTC. This gives the protein CASGLYNEQFF.

The rearrangement links TRBV7-2 to TRBJ2-1; the match to TRBD1 covers 9 bases. The CDR3 loop spans 15 amino acids. Germline V gene sequence: CDR1 SGHTA, CDR2 FQGNSA. Trimming removed 5 bases from V and 2 bases from J; junction bases left unmatched: 4. The CDR3 here is CASSIGTGPYNEQFF. The CDR3 DNA reads as TGTGCCAGCAGCATCGGGACAGGGCCCTACAATGAGCAGTTCTTC. Together with reference TRBV7-2 and TRBJ2-1, the CDR3 gives the full variable domain: GAGVSQSPSNKVTEKGKDVELRCDPISGHTALYWYRQSLGQGLEFLIYFQGNSAPDKSGLPSDRFSAERTGGSVSTLTIQRTQQEDSAVYLCASSIGTGPYNEQFFGPGTRLTVL.

The chain couples TRBV12-3 or TRBV12-4 to TRBJ2-3; D gene unclear. The length of the CDR3 is 11 residues. V lost 6 bases and J 5 bases, leaving 6 bases between the germline ends. This chain's CDR3 is CASSPQDTQYF. The CDR3 region has the DNA TGTGCCAGCAGCCCACAAGATACGCAGTATTTT.

The V and J genes are TRBV11-2 and TRBJ2-2; D remains ambiguous. CDR1 and CDR2 from the germline V gene are SGHAT and FQNNGV. V shed 5 bases and J shed 2 bases, with 12 bases lying between them. The CDR3 extends over 15 amino acids. The CDR3 loop is CASSHPRHNTGELFF. CDR3 nucleotide sequence: TGTGCCAGCAGCCACCCTAGACATAACACCGGGGAGCTGTTTTTT.

The rearrangement links TRBV7-9 to TRBJ1-1; D gene unclear. Germline CDR1 and CDR2: SEHNR and FQNEAQ (reference sequence). The CDR3 is 15 amino acids. Trimming left V 5 bases short and J 1 base short, with 14 bases between. CDR3 amino acids: CASSPGPGRNTEAFF. Written as DNA, the CDR3 is TGTGCCAGCAGCCCAGGTCCGGGAAGGAACACTGAAGCTTTCTTT.

V gene TRBV3-1 (or the pseudogene TRBV3-2) combines with J gene TRBJ1-2; unclear D gene. There are 13 residues in the CDR3. V lost 4 bases and J 5 bases, leaving 11 bases between the germline ends. Germline CDR1 and CDR2: LGHDT and YNNKEL (reference sequence). CDR3 in amino acids: CASSLVTLYGYTF. CDR3 coding DNA: TGTGCCAGCAGCCTCGTGACACTTTATGGCTACACCTTC.

The gene calls are TRBV7-2 and TRBJ2-3, with D possibly being TRBD2 (5 bases). CDR3 length equals 13 residues. Germline CDR1 SGHTA, CDR2 FQGNSA. V shed 5 bases and J shed 9 bases, with 15 bases lying between them. For the CDR3, the DNA is TGTGCCAGCAGCCTGCCGGTGGAGGAAACGCAGTATTTT. Translating it yields CASSLPVEETQYF.

The CDR3 bases are TGTGCCAGTAGTATGGGGACTAGCGGGAGTAATGAGCAGTTCTTC. Protein product: CASSMGTSGSNEQFF. This chain joins TRBV19 and TRBJ2-1; 14 nucleotides line up with TRBD2. Germline-derived CDR1 and CDR2 are LNHDA and SQIVND (reference sequence). The CDR3 is 15 amino acids. The trim removed 3 bases at V and 7 bases at J, leaving 2 bases unmatched. Based on the CDR3 plus reference TRBV19 and TRBJ2-1, the full variable domain is DGGITQSPKYLFRKEGQNVTLSCEQNLNHDAMYWYRQDPGQGLRLIYYSQIVNDFQKGDIAEGYSVSREKKESFPLTVTSAQKNPTAFYLCASSMGTSGSNEQFFGPGTRLTVL.

This chain joins TRBV6-5 and TRBJ2-1; 7 bases map to TRBD1. The germline CDR1 and CDR2 sequences are MNHEY and SVGAGI. This CDR3 has 14 amino acids. The V segment lost 0 bases and the J segment 5 bases; nucleotides outside the gene matches: 1. The CDR3 DNA reads TGTGCCAGCAGTTACTCCGACAGGGACAATGAGCAGTTCTTC. This gives the protein CASSYSDRDNEQFF.

The rearrangement uses TRBV19 and TRBJ1-2; D possibly corresponds to TRBD1 (5 bases). V lost 1 base, J lost 5 bases, and 17 bases lay in between. Germline assignment: CDR1 LNHDA and CDR2 SQIVND (reference sequence). CDR3 size: 16 residues. The CDR3 loop reads CASSIVEGGAGYGYTF. The CDR3 DNA follows: TGTGCCAGTAGTATAGTCGAAGGAGGGGCTGGATATGGCTACACCTTC.

The chain employs TRBV18 and TRBJ2-1, with D perhaps TRBD1 or TRBD2 (6 bases each). The CDR3 consists of 13 residues. Germline assignment: CDR1 KGHSH and CDR2 LQKENI. The V end lost 8 bases, the J end lost 6 bases, and 14 bases lay between the germline ends. CDR3 bases: TGTGCCAGCCTCCCTCGGGGGCGCAATGAGCAGTTCTTC. It encodes CASLPRGRNEQFF.